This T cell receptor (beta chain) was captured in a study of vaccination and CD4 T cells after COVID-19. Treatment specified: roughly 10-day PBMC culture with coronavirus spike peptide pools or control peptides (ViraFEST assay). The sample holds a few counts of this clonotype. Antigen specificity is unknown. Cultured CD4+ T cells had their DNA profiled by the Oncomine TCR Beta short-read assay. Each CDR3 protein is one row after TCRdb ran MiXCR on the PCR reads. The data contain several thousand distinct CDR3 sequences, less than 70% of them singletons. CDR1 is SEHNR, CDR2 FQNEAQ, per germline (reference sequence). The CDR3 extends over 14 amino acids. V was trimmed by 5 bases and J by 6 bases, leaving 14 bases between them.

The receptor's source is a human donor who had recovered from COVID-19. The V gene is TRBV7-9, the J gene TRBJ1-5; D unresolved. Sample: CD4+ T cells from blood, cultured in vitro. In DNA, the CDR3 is TGTGCCAGCAGCCGTTTAGGGTTCGGTCAGCCCCAGCATTTT. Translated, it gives CASSRLGFGQPQHF.